This T cell receptor beta chain was sequenced in a study of T cell responses to AZD1222 COVID-19 vaccine. Study outcomes and limitations: Clonal diversity may have been underestimated in mostly white British donors.

With V trimmed by 6 bases and J by 0 bases, 2 bases remained unmatched. The CDR3 spans 15 residues. Germline assignment: CDR1 MNHEY and CDR2 SVGAGI. About this clone itself: Its antigen is still unknown.

Sequencing was performed with immunoSEQ multiplex PCR; in TCRdb, only in-frame clones are kept and a portion is missing. The table includes 100,000 to 120,000 clones, 85% to 90% detected once. Sequencing used peripheral blood, obtained 28 days after the second AZD1222 dose. V gene TRBV6-5 combines with J gene TRBJ1-5, with 10 nucleotides matching TRBD1. The TCR was taken from an adult who received the AZD1222 COVID-19 vaccine. The DNA for the CDR3 is TGTGCCAGCAGGAGACAGGGGGCTAGCAATCAGCCCCAGCATTTT. Translating it yields CASRRQGASNQPQHF.